The T cell receptor beta chain under discussion was sequenced for a study of blood T cell repertoires in COVID-19. On the study more broadly: Sample material is recorded as cDNA or gDNA derived from T cells, B-cell-depleted T cells, or PBMCs.

Profiling relied on immunoSEQ multiplex PCR, and the TCRdb table lists in-frame clones only, not all of them. The sample records fewer than 300,000 clones, more than 85% being singletons. Germline loops: CDR1 MNHEY, CDR2 SMNVEV (reference sequence). Trimming shortened V by 2 bases and J by 9 bases, and 19 bases separated the two germline ends. The CDR3 totals 15 residues. Source material: peripheral blood. The source of this sequence is a woman aged 30 to 39 with COVID-19, enrolled during active disease. This chain joins TRBV27 and TRBJ2-5, with D tentatively TRBD2 (5 bases). The CDR3 sequence is CASSLTASGLRSQYF. The CDR3 nucleotides are TGTGCCAGCAGTTTAACGGCGTCCGGACTGAGGTCCCAGTACTTC.